This TCR delta chain was identified in a study of gamma-delta T cells after stem cell transplantation. CDR1 TSWWSYY and CDR2 QGS come from the germline V gene. V lost 4 bases, J lost 5 bases, and 20 bases lay in between. The CDR3 consists of 16 residues. TCRdb processed the RT-PCR reads again with the CATT caller. The sample consists of 2,000 to 2,500 delta-chain clones, more than 0.95% of them appearing once. This clone is classed as medium-sized (0.01 to 0.1%). Given a much more abundant clone one base away, this may be a read error. This sample also contains other DNA sequences that code for the same CDR3.

Sequencing was performed on gamma-delta T cells. This TCR came from a human donor. It is not recorded whose cells these are; they may come from a transplant donor. V and J are TRDV1 and TRDJ1; D unclear. Here the CDR3 DNA reads TGTGCTCTTGGGGCTTTTCCCAGTTTGGGTTTAGATAAACTCATCTTT. Protein sequence: CALGAFPSLGLDKLIF.